This TCR beta chain derives from a study of T cell responses to AZD1222 COVID-19 vaccine. Here immunoSEQ multiplex PCR was the method, and the copy in TCRdb shows in-frame clones only, minus some. The sample includes over 120,000 clones, more than 85% seen only once; the top ten take 3% to 4%. Of note for this clone: No antigen is known for it.

Overall study findings and caveats: Reportedly, nearly half of unique spike TCRs recognized epitopes outside B.1.351/B.1.1.7 mutations. Without day 14 samples, only post-peak T cell repertoires were studied. Two AZD1222 administrations were followed by greater Spike-specific TCR breadth and depth.

The source was peripheral blood, collected 28 days after the second AZD1222 dose. The TCR originated in an adult who received the AZD1222 COVID-19 vaccine.

CDR3 DNA sequence: TGTGCCAGCAGTCCCTACAGGGCTGGAAACACCATATATTTT. Its protein is CASSPYRAGNTIYF. The gene calls are TRBV28 and TRBJ1-3; D perhaps matches TRBD1 (6 bases). Germline V lookup: CDR1 MDHEN, CDR2 SYDVKM. The V end lost 5 bases, the J end lost 2 bases, and 10 bases lay between the germline ends. This CDR3 has 14 residues.